The clone carrying this TCR beta chain has ten or more counts. The antigen is undetermined. In the authors' methods: A per-sample median of around 100,000 TCRs was observed, with a range of about 23,224 to 750,000. Via MiXCR, TCRdb re-called the RACE reads, giving one row per CDR3 protein. The V and J calls and clone size come from TCRdb's table, not from the authors' own analysis. Of approximately 320,000 distinct CDR3 sequences in the sample, 4.5% to 5.5% were seen once. The sample belongs to a study of human T cells and chemical hapten exposure. Overall study results and limits: Alopecia was present in the donors, so their immune response may differ from healthy people's.

Per the germline V gene, CDR1 is MNHEY and CDR2 is SVGEGT. V was shortened by 4 bases and J by 10 bases, with 5 bases between the two germline ends. This CDR3 has 10 residues. Time point indicated: pre-sensitization, week 0. Treatment given: therapeutic diphenylcyclopropenone sensitization with weekly scalp DPC. This receptor was identified in a woman under 30 with alopecia areata. Some clones in this sample may be carry-over from other donors' samples. The rearrangement uses TRBV6-2 or TRBV6-3 and TRBJ2-1; D not certain. Here the sequenced sample was whole blood, taken in connection with sensitization to the hapten diphenylcyclopropenone (DPC). CDR3 bases: TGTGCCAGCAGTTCCGGAGAGCAGTTCTTC. Translation gives CASSSGEQFF.